What follows are 14 T cell receptor beta chains derived from one specimen sequenced in a study of glioma-infiltrating T cells after dendritic cell vaccination. Time point denoted: after dendritic cell vaccination, including at tumor progression/relapse. The repertoire was sequenced with immunoSEQ multiplex PCR; TCRdb's copy has only in-frame clones and lacks some. The repertoire holds 85,000 to 100,000 clones, roughly 80% seen once, with under 6.5% in the top ten. Here the sequenced sample was blood, taken after dendritic cell vaccination. The source is a human donor with glioblastoma.

This chain's CDR3 is CSSSGRHYNEQFF. CDR3 coding DNA: TGCAGCTCTAGCGGGAGGCACTACAATGAGCAGTTCTTC. The chain couples TRBV29-1 to TRBJ2-1; 11 bases are shared with TRBD2. In germline, CDR1 is SQVTM, CDR2 ANQGSEA. After removal of 8 bases from V and 3 bases from J, the junction contained 3 bases not matched to a gene. The CDR3 runs to 13 residues.

This clone was recorded once. The V and J genes are TRBV28 and TRBJ1-5; D is perhaps TRBD1 (6 bases). V was trimmed by 6 bases and J by 2 bases, leaving 14 bases between them. CDR1 and CDR2 (germline): MDHEN, SYDVKM. CDR3 length equals 15 residues. CDR3 residues: CASSPRGGGNQPQHF. In DNA form, the CDR3 reads TGTGCCAGCAGCCCCAGGGGTGGGGGCAATCAGCCCCAGCATTTT.

The J gene is TRBJ1-2, the V gene TRBV7-2, with D possibly TRBD1 on 5 matching bases. The CDR3 has 14 amino acids. Germline CDR1 and CDR2: SGHTA and FQGNSA. V was cut by 2 bases and J by 4 bases, with 11 bases left in between. CDR3 sequence: CASSLPGSGYGYTF. CDR3 DNA sequence: TGTGCCAGCAGCTTACCAGGGTCAGGCTATGGCTACACCTTC. The whole variable domain, remainder taken from reference TRBV7-2 and TRBJ1-2, is GAGVSQSPSNKVTEKGKDVELRCDPISGHTALYWYRQSLGQGLEFLIYFQGNSAPDKSGLPSDRFSAERTGGSVSTLTIQRTQQEDSAVYLCASSLPGSGYGYTFGSGTRLTVV.

The chain links TRBV4-1 to TRBJ1-5; D call uncertain. Trimming pared 4 bases from V and 0 bases from J, leaving 10 bases between. Germline loops: CDR1 MGHRA, CDR2 YSYEKL. The CDR3 covers 15 residues. CDR3 coding DNA: TGCGCCAGCAGCCTTCACGGGTATAGCAATCAGCCCCAGCATTTT. Translating gives CASSLHGYSNQPQHF.

The rearrangement links TRBV10-1 to TRBJ1-3; tentatively, D is TRBD1 (5 bases). CDR1 and CDR2 from the germline V gene are WNHNN and SYGVQD (reference sequence). V was trimmed by 2 bases and J by 4 bases, leaving 9 bases between them. CDR3 length equals 14 residues. This CDR3 reads CASSEGAAGNTIYF. The CDR3 DNA reads TGCGCCAGCAGTGAGGGGGCGGCGGGAAACACCATATATTTT.

Details on this clone: The sample carries other DNA sequences with the same CDR3. This chain uses TRBV18 with TRBJ2-7; 14 nucleotides match TRBD2. Germline CDR1 reads KGHSH; CDR2 reads LQKENI. CDR3 length equals 16 residues. With 3 bases clipped from V and 2 bases from J, the junction kept 3 bases outside the gene matches. CDR3 in DNA: TGTGCCAGCTCACCCCCGGGACTAGCGGGGGCCTACGAGCAGTACTTC. This sequence encodes CASSPPGLAGAYEQYF.

This clone has only one observation. V gene TRBV15 combines with J gene TRBJ2-3, with 12 bases that match TRBD2. Germline-derived CDR1 and CDR2 are LNHNV and YYDKDF (reference sequence). Trimming cost V 3 bases and J 5 bases; bases outside gene matches: 3. The CDR3 is 15 amino acids. CDR3: CATSSRLAGEDTQYF. The CDR3 DNA follows: TGTGCCACCAGCAGCAGACTAGCGGGAGAAGATACGCAGTATTTT.

The genes are TRBV7-6 and TRBJ2-1; 8 nucleotides match TRBD1. The CDR3 runs 15 residues. The ends lost 0 bases at V and 4 bases at J; junction bases unmatched: 2. Germline loops: CDR1 SGHVS, CDR2 FNYEAQ. This CDR3 reads CASSLATGAYNEQFF. CDR3 bases: TGTGCCAGCAGCTTAGCGACAGGGGCATACAATGAGCAGTTCTTC. Full variable domain (remainder filled in from reference TRBV7-6 and TRBJ2-1): GAGVSQSPRYKVTKRGQDVALRCDPISGHVSLYWYRQALGQGPEFLTYFNYEAQQDKSGLPNDRFSAERPEGSISTLTIQRTEQRDSAMYRCASSLATGAYNEQFFGPGTRLTVL.

DNA of the CDR3: TGTGCCAGCTCACAGATACCGGGACAGGAAGTATCACCCCTCCACTTT. This translates into CASSQIPGQEVSPLHF. The chain has TRBV18 and TRBJ1-6, with 8 bases that match TRBD1. The junction had 12 bases not matched to a gene; V was cut back by 4 bases and J by 10 bases. Per germline, CDR1 KGHSH and CDR2 LQKENI. The CDR3 totals 16 residues.

The chain recombines TRBV9 with TRBJ2-3, with D possibly TRBD1 on 6 matching bases. Trimming left V 0 bases short and J 6 bases short, with 11 bases between. The germline V gene has CDR1 SGDLS and CDR2 YYNGEE. The length of the CDR3 is 14 residues. CDR3 residues: CASSVEAGADTQYF. CDR3 DNA: TGTGCCAGCAGCGTAGAGGCAGGGGCGGATACGCAGTATTTT. Variable domain in full (rest from reference TRBV9 and TRBJ2-3): DSGVTQTPKHLITATGQRVTLRCSPRSGDLSVYWYQQSLDQGLQFLIQYYNGEERAKGNILERFSAQQFPDLHSELNLSSLELGDSALYFCASSVEAGADTQYFGPGTRLTVL.

This chain's CDR3 is CAISDFHGSGGYTF. Written as DNA, the CDR3 is TGTGCCATCAGTGACTTCCACGGAAGCGGTGGCTACACCTTC. The chain links TRBV10-3 to TRBJ1-2; D is uncertain. Germline V gene data show CDR1 as ENHRY and CDR2 as SYGVKD. Trimming took 3 bases from V and 7 from J, leaving 15 bases between them. This CDR3 is built from 14 residues.

The V and J genes are TRBV19 and TRBJ2-3; TRBD2 agrees at 12 bases. V lost 6 bases, J lost 6 bases, and 4 bases stayed unmatched. The CDR3 contains 14 residues. CDR1 and CDR2 from the germline V gene are LNHDA and SQIVND (reference sequence). CDR3 in amino acids: CASRTSGSTDTQYF. The CDR3 bases are TGTGCCAGTAGGACTAGCGGGAGTACCGATACGCAGTATTTT.

The chain is built from TRBV5-4 and TRBJ1-1; D unclear. This CDR3 has 14 residues. Germline lookup yields CDR1 SGHNT and CDR2 YYREEE (reference sequence). The V gene lost 4 bases and the J gene lost 3 bases, with 13 bases spanning the gap. As DNA, the CDR3 is TGTGCCAGCAGCCCTAAAAGAACTGACACTGAAGCTTTCTTT. The encoded protein is CASSPKRTDTEAFF. The variable domain in full, completed from reference TRBV5-4 and TRBJ1-1, reads ETGVTQSPTHLIKTRGQQVTLRCSSQSGHNTVSWYQQALGQGPQFIFQYYREEENGRGNFPPRFSGLQFPNYSSELNVNALELDDSALYLCASSPKRTDTEAFFGQGTRLTVV.

This clone was picked up a small number of times. The V and J genes are TRBV6-1 and TRBJ1-2; 10 bases match TRBD1. Losses at the gene ends were 5 bases for V and 5 bases for J; bases not matched to a gene: 8. The CDR3 contains 15 residues. Germline V lookup: CDR1 MNHNS, CDR2 SASEGT. The CDR3 reads CASSLRTGGYYGYTF. In DNA form, the CDR3 reads TGTGCCAGCAGTCTCCGGACAGGGGGATATTATGGCTACACCTTC.